These 28 T cell receptor beta chains were all obtained from the same sample, sequenced in a study of cytomegalovirus exposure and HLA in healthy donors. It was with 60 Vbeta and 13 Jbeta primers that the PCR ran. Sequencing was performed with immunoSEQ multiplex PCR; in TCRdb, only in-frame clones are kept and a portion is missing. The table includes about 99,000 clones, approximately 80% detected once. Sequencing was performed on PBMCs. The source is a woman aged 40 to 50 in good health and CMV-seronegative.

This chain uses TRBV28 with TRBJ2-5; D gene ambiguous. The DNA matches TRBJ2-7 better at its end, which makes the J call doubtful. Germline V lookup: CDR1 MDHEN, CDR2 SYDVKM. The CDR3 runs to 13 residues. The CDR3 DNA is TGTGCCAGCAGTTTGCATGCAACCTACGAGCAGTACTTC. Its translation is CASSLHATYEQYF.

V is TRBV11-2 and J is TRBJ2-7; 9 bases are shared with TRBD1. Germline V gives CDR1 SGHAT, CDR2 FQNNGV. J was trimmed by 6 bases and V by 5 bases; bases with no gene match: 17. CDR3 length: 17 residues. The CDR3 DNA reads as TGTGCCAGCAGCCCTCGGGGGGCGGGACAGGGCATTGGCGAGCAGTACTTC. Translation gives CASSPRGAGQGIGEQYF.

The chain is built from TRBV4-3 and TRBJ2-3; a possible D gene is TRBD1 (8 bases). CDR1 and CDR2 (germline): LGHNA, YSLEER. The germline V and J ends were trimmed by 1 base and 6 bases, with 17 bases remaining between them. This CDR3 has 16 amino acids. The DNA for the CDR3 is TGCGCCAGCAGCCAAGTGGTAAGCGGGACAGGTGATACGCAGTATTTT. Its protein is CASSQVVSGTGDTQYF.

The chain links TRBV19 to TRBJ2-1; 7 nucleotides agree with TRBD1. Germline V gives CDR1 LNHDA, CDR2 SQIVND (reference sequence). V lost 3 bases to trimming and J lost 4 bases; unmatched junction nucleotides: 15. CDR3 length: 18 amino acids. The chain's CDR3 is CASSISVTGLDVYNEQFF. The CDR3 region has the DNA TGTGCCAGTAGTATTTCTGTGACAGGGTTGGATGTATACAATGAGCAGTTCTTC.

V gene TRBV4-3 combines with J gene TRBJ2-1; tentatively, D is TRBD2 (6 bases). The CDR3 is 15 residues long. The ends were cut back, 3 bases at V and 5 bases at J, with 14 bases in the middle. Germline V gives CDR1 LGHNA, CDR2 YSLEER. This CDR3 is CASSHPAGGNNEQFF. The CDR3 DNA reads as TGCGCCAGCAGCCACCCCGCCGGGGGTAACAATGAGCAGTTCTTC.

The chain uses TRBV28 and TRBJ1-2, with a possible D match to TRBD1 (6 bases). CDR3 length: 15 amino acids. Trimming removed 4 bases at V and 8 bases at J, with 20 bases between. Germline CDR1 reads MDHEN; CDR2 reads SYDVKM. This CDR3 reads CASSSTSQGSTGYTF. For the CDR3, the DNA is TGTGCCAGCAGTTCGACATCTCAGGGGTCGACGGGCTACACCTTC.

The V gene is TRBV6-6, the J gene TRBJ2-1, with TRBD2 identical over 8 bases. CDR3 length equals 14 residues. V shed 7 bases, J shed 7 bases, and the junction held 9 bases outside the gene matches. Germline loops: CDR1 MNHNY, CDR2 SVGAGI (reference sequence). DNA of the CDR3: TGTGCCAGCACTCAAGCGGGAGTAGTGAATGAGCAGTTCTTC. This codes for CASTQAGVVNEQFF.

V and J are TRBV11-2 and TRBJ2-7, with 10 bases matching TRBD2. Germline loops: CDR1 SGHAT, CDR2 FQNNGV. The CDR3 runs 15 residues. The trim removed 5 bases at V and 2 bases at J, leaving 6 bases unmatched. Written as DNA, the CDR3 is TGTGCCAGCAGCACCCTAGCGGGAGTAGCCTACGAGCAGTACTTC. Translating gives CASSTLAGVAYEQYF.

This chain joins TRBV4-3 and TRBJ2-2; 10 positions agree with TRBD2. Germline V gives CDR1 LGHNA, CDR2 YSLEER. J lost 0 bases, V lost 0 bases, and 4 bases had no gene match. The CDR3 runs to 18 residues. In DNA, the CDR3 is TGCGCCAGCAGCCAAGATCTCGGACTAGCGGCGAACACCGGGGAGCTGTTTTTT. Translated, it gives CASSQDLGLAANTGELFF.

The genes are TRBV5-4 and TRBJ2-7, with 8 positions matching TRBD1. With 4 bases clipped from V and 0 bases from J, the junction kept 3 bases outside the gene matches. This CDR3 has 14 residues. The germline gives CDR1 SGHNT, CDR2 YYREEE (reference sequence). CDR3: CASSRDRSSYEQYF. Here the CDR3 DNA reads TGTGCCAGCAGCCGGGACAGGAGCTCCTACGAGCAGTACTTC.

CDR3 bases: TGCAGCGTTCGACTTACAGGGAACGCTCAGCCCCAGCATTTT. This translates into CSVRLTGNAQPQHF. The J gene is TRBJ1-5, the V gene TRBV29-1; TRBD1 is a possible D gene (6 bases). The CDR3 covers 14 residues. The germline gives CDR1 SQVTM, CDR2 ANQGSEA. Trimming took 5 bases from V and 6 from J, leaving 17 bases between them. Looking up the rest from reference TRBV29-1 and TRBJ1-5 gives the full variable domain: SAVISQKPSRDICQRGTSLTIQCQVDSQVTMMFWYRQQPGQSLTLIATANQGSEATYESGFVIDKFPISRPNLTFSTLTVSNMSPEDSSIYLCSVRLTGNAQPQHFGDGTRLSIL.

V gene TRBV30 combines with J gene TRBJ2-7; D is possibly TRBD2 (5 bases). There are 15 residues in the CDR3. Germline V CDR1 and CDR2: GTSNPN, SVGIG (reference sequence). Trimming stripped 4 bases from V and 3 bases from J, with 19 bases between. CDR3 region: CAWTDGKVGLYEQYF. The CDR3 nucleotides are TGTGCCTGGACCGACGGGAAGGTTGGACTCTACGAGCAGTACTTC. Full variable domain (outside the CDR3, taken from reference TRBV30 and TRBJ2-7): SQTIHQWPATLVQPVGSPLSLECTVEGTSNPNLYWYRQAAGRGLQLLFYSVGIGQISSEVPQNLSASRPQDRQFILSSKKLLLSDSGFYLCAWTDGKVGLYEQYFGPGTRLTVT.

The chain uses TRBV5-4 and TRBJ1-1; D is possibly TRBD1 (6 bases). The CDR3 spans 16 residues. Germline V gene lookup returns CDR1 SGHNT and CDR2 YYREEE (reference sequence). The V end was cut by 0 bases, the J end by 3 bases, with 15 bases between. CDR3 sequence (DNA): TGTGCCAGCAGCTTGGGGCAGGGGTTCGTAGACACTGAAGCTTTCTTT. It encodes CASSLGQGFVDTEAFF.

The rearrangement links TRBV2 to TRBJ2-7, with 7 bases fitting TRBD1. The CDR3 has 12 amino acids. In germline, CDR1 is SNHLY, CDR2 FYNNEI. Germline trimming cut 6 bases from V and 4 bases from J; bases unmatched to any gene: 3. CDR3 DNA sequence: TGTGCCAGCAGGGGGACAGCATACGAGCAGTACTTC. Translated, it gives CASRGTAYEQYF.

This clone was seen a handful of times. The chain uses TRBV27 and TRBJ2-7; 7 bases line up with TRBD1. Germline trimming cut 1 base from V and 3 bases from J; bases unmatched to any gene: 18. The CDR3 sequence is 19 residues long. Germline lookup yields CDR1 MNHEY and CDR2 SMNVEV (reference sequence). The CDR3 loop reads CASSLFPPASTGKVYEQYF. DNA of the CDR3: TGTGCCAGCAGTTTATTCCCCCCCGCTTCGACAGGGAAGGTCTACGAGCAGTACTTC.

The CDR3 DNA reads TGTGCCAGCAGCTTTGGACAGGGTCTGGCCTACGAGCAGTACTTC. Translated, it gives CASSFGQGLAYEQYF. The chain combines TRBV7-9 with TRBJ2-7; 8 bases agree with TRBD1. The CDR3 has 15 residues. V gave up 3 bases and J gave up 2 bases; unmatched junction bases: 6. CDR1 and CDR2 from the germline V gene are SEHNR and FQNEAQ (reference sequence). Full variable domain (remainder filled in from reference TRBV7-9 and TRBJ2-7): DTGVSQNPRHKITKRGQNVTFRCDPISEHNRLYWYRQTLGQGPEFLTYFQNEAQLEKSRLLSDRFSAERPKGSFSTLEIQRTEQGDSAMYLCASSFGQGLAYEQYFGPGTRLTVT.

This chain joins TRBV9 and TRBJ1-2; the D is unclear. The V and J ends lost 4 bases and 6 bases respectively, with 16 bases between them. Looked up from germline, CDR1 is SGDLS and CDR2 is YYNGEE. The CDR3 consists of 14 residues. CDR3 DNA: TGTGCCAGCAGCCTACGGATGGGAGAGGATGGCTACACCTTC. As protein: CASSLRMGEDGYTF.

The chain combines TRBV7-8 with TRBJ1-2; D not resolved. The CDR3 extends over 13 amino acids. V was trimmed by 4 bases and J by 4 bases, leaving 10 bases between them. Germline CDR1 and CDR2: SGHVS and FQNEAQ. The CDR3 protein is CASSYGLTYGYTF. The CDR3 region has the DNA TGTGCCAGCAGCTACGGACTCACCTATGGCTACACCTTC.

V gene TRBV7-9 combines with J gene TRBJ2-7; 8 bases are a match to TRBD1. CDR1 is SEHNR, CDR2 FQNEAQ, per germline (reference sequence). There are 14 residues in the CDR3. V lost 5 bases, J lost 6 bases, and 9 bases stayed unmatched. The CDR3 protein is CASSPRQGTGEQYF. DNA of the CDR3: TGTGCCAGCAGCCCGAGACAGGGGACGGGCGAGCAGTACTTC.

This clone appeared once. V gene TRBV7-8 combines with J gene TRBJ1-6; 7 nucleotides align to TRBD1. The CDR3 has 15 residues. Unmatched junction bases numbered 8, after V lost 7 bases and J lost 5 bases. Looked up from germline, CDR1 is SGHVS and CDR2 is FQNEAQ. DNA for the CDR3: TGTGCCAGCACCGGGACAGAGACTAATAATTCACCCCTCCACTTT. The encoded protein is CASTGTETNNSPLHF.

A few counts support this clone. The chain employs TRBV7-3 and TRBJ2-3, with D possibly TRBD1 on 5 matching bases. With 6 bases removed from V and 4 bases from J, the gap between germline ends came to 14 bases. The CDR3 contains 14 residues. The V gene's germline CDR1 is SGHTA and CDR2 FQGTGA. CDR3 in amino acids: CASRNERGADTQYF. The CDR3 DNA sequence: TGTGCCAGCAGAAATGAAAGGGGTGCAGATACGCAGTATTTT.

The rearrangement links TRBV21-1 to TRBJ2-1; TRBD2 is the table's D call and was not checked against the DNA. TRBV21-1 represents a pseudogene. CDR3 length equals 18 residues. The CDR3 here is CASSKRRGTRTGYNEQFF. The CDR3 DNA reads as TGTGCCAGCAGCAAAAGGAGGGGGACTAGAACGGGCTACAATGAGCAGTTCTTC.

The rearrangement uses TRBV4-2 and TRBJ2-2; D gene uncertain. V lost 0 bases and J 7 bases, leaving 6 bases between the germline ends. The CDR3 loop spans 13 amino acids. The germline V gene has CDR1 LGHNA and CDR2 YNFKEQ. In DNA, the CDR3 is TGTGCCAGCAGCCAAGAAACGGGCGGGGAGCTGTTTTTT. This translates into CASSQETGGELFF.

This clone was counted between two and nine times. The rearrangement joins TRBV28 to TRBJ1-3; D call uncertain. The CDR3 length is 15 residues. Germline CDR1 is MDHEN and CDR2 is SYDVKM. The germline V and J ends were trimmed by 1 base and 0 bases, with 7 bases remaining between them. The chain's CDR3 is CASSLFSFSGNTIYF. The CDR3 bases are TGTGCCAGCAGTTTATTCTCGTTCTCTGGAAACACCATATATTTT.

The J gene is TRBJ1-4, the V gene TRBV10-3; 10 bases agree with TRBD1. This CDR3 has 16 residues. Germline V gene lookup returns CDR1 ENHRY and CDR2 SYGVKD. The ends lost 3 bases at V and 7 bases at J; junction bases unmatched: 8. CDR3 amino acids: CAISDPMTGGIEKLFF. The CDR3 DNA sequence: TGTGCCATCAGTGACCCTATGACAGGGGGCATTGAAAAACTGTTTTTT.

This chain uses TRBV5-1 with TRBJ2-3, with TRBD2 identical over 8 bases. With 4 bases clipped from V and 4 bases from J, the junction kept 5 bases outside the gene matches. The CDR3 is 14 residues long. Germline CDR1 reads SGHRS; CDR2 reads YFSETQ. The CDR3 DNA reads TGCGCCAGCAGCCCCGGGGGGGAGGCAGATACGCAGTATTTT. Protein: CASSPGGEADTQYF.

The J gene is TRBJ2-1, the V gene TRBV7-3, with D perhaps matching TRBD2 (6 bases). V lost 0 bases and J 2 bases, leaving 8 bases between the germline ends. The germline V gene has CDR1 SGHTA and CDR2 FQGTGA. This CDR3 spans 15 amino acids. The CDR3 reads CASSLTPGAYNEQFF. The CDR3, as DNA: TGTGCCAGCAGCTTAACTCCGGGAGCCTACAATGAGCAGTTCTTC.

The chain employs TRBV11-2 and TRBJ1-2; the D is unclear. Germline lookup yields CDR1 SGHAT and CDR2 FQNNGV. The V end lost 5 bases, the J end lost 8 bases, and 18 bases lay between the germline ends. The CDR3 covers 14 residues. CDR3 DNA sequence: TGTGCCAGCAGCCCCCCCTCTAGCCTGGGGGGCTACACCTTC. This translates into CASSPPSSLGGYTF.